A selection of T cell receptor beta chains follows, all from one sample in a study of T cells in Graves' hyperthyroidism and ophthalmopathy. TCRdb re-derived calls from the multiplex PCR reads in MiXCR, one entry per CDR3 protein. The table includes 600,000 or so distinct CDR3 sequences, roughly 14% detected once. The sequenced sample consisted of blood. All receptors come from a woman in her 50s with Graves' ophthalmopathy. CDR3s include the opening cysteine and the closing phenylalanine or tryptophan. Each record gives: V gene, clone size, J gene, D gene, CDR3 protein, CDR3 DNA. A D gene is named only where the DNA matches it firmly. Clone size, where shown, is once, few, many, or a class for clones that have expanded.

>TRBV18|many|TRBJ2-5|TRBD2
CASSPPSSGSETQYF
TGTGCCAGCTCACCACCGTCTAGCGGGAGTGAGACCCAGTACTTC
>TRBV28|many|TRBJ1-2|TRBD1
CASSPPTGAYGYTF
TGTGCCAGCAGCCCCCCGACAGGGGCCTATGGCTACACCTTC
>TRBV5-1|many|TRBJ2-7|TRBD2
CASRRLAGSYEQYF
TGCGCCAGCAGAAGACTAGCGGGATCCTACGAGCAGTACTTC
>TRBV6-2/TRBV6-3|many|TRBJ1-5|.
CASSYSMGTLNQPQHF
TGTGCCAGCAGTTACTCGATGGGGACACTAAATCAGCCCCAGCATTTT
>TRBV24-1|many|TRBJ1-1|.
CATSECPKDMNTEAFF
TGTGCCACCAGTGAGTGCCCTAAGGACATGAACACTGAAGCTTTCTTT
>TRBV6-2/TRBV6-3|many|TRBJ1-1|.
CASSYSFILNTEAFF
TGTGCCAGCAGTTACTCGTTTATTCTGAACACTGAAGCTTTCTTT
>TRBV30|many|TRBJ2-3|.
CAWSAVGDTQYF
TGTGCCTGGAGTGCGGTTGGCGATACGCAGTATTTT
>TRBV6-1|.|TRBJ2-1|.
CASRLGTGVSNEQLF
TGTGCCAGCAGACTCGGGACTGGGGTGTCCAATGAGCAGCTCTTC
>TRBV5-1|many|TRBJ2-3|TRBD2
CASSSSGRADTQYF
TGCGCCAGCAGCTCCAGCGGGAGAGCAGATACGCAGTATTTT
>TRBV7-2|many|TRBJ2-3|TRBD2
CASSFRTSGSRTQYF
TGTGCCAGCAGCTTTCGGACTAGCGGGAGTCGAACGCAGTATTTT
>TRBV4-3|many|TRBJ2-5|.
CASSQDRDAETQYF
TGCGCCAGCAGCCAAGACAGGGACGCGGAGACCCAGTACTTC
>TRBV7-6|many|TRBJ2-2|.
CASSLVGHGELFF
TGTGCCAGCAGCTTAGTGGGCCACGGGGAGCTGTTTTTT
>TRBV7-6|few|TRBJ1-4|TRBD1
CASSFTGGAGEKLFF
TGTGCCAGCAGCTTTACAGGGGGCGCGGGTGAAAAACTGTTTTTT
>TRBV2|many|TRBJ2-1|TRBD2
CASRAGTSGLNEQFF
TGTGCCAGCAGGGCCGGGACTAGCGGACTGAATGAGCAGTTCTTC
>TRBV12-3/TRBV12-4|.|TRBJ2-7|.
CASSSRGRGQYSNQPQQEQYF
TGTGCCAGCAGTTCCAGGGGTCGGGGCCAATATAGCAATCAGCCCCAGCAGGAGCAGTACTTC
>TRBV30|many|TRBJ1-4|TRBD1
CAWTKGTATNEKLFF
TGTGCCTGGACCAAGGGGACAGCGACTAATGAAAAACTGTTTTTT
>TRBV19|few|TRBJ2-7|.
CASSIRQNYEQYF
TGTGCCAGTAGTATACGACAGAACTACGAGCAGTACTTC
>TRBV7-2|many|TRBJ2-4|.
CASSTGPKNIQYF
TGTGCCAGCAGCACAGGTCCCAAAAACATTCAGTACTTC
>TRBV27|many|TRBJ2-7|.
CASSLEFRSSSYEQYF
TGTGCCAGCAGTTTAGAGTTCCGATCAAGCTCCTACGAGCAGTACTTC
>TRBV20-1|many|TRBJ2-7|.
CSARAGTLDYEQYF
TGCAGTGCTAGAGCAGGGACACTAGACTACGAGCAGTACTTC
>TRBV28|few|TRBJ2-1|.
CASSFKTQFF
TGTGCCAGCAGTTTTAAGACGCAGTTCTTC
>TRBV27|few|TRBJ2-5|.
CASSNRVRETQYF
TGTGCCAGCAGTAACCGGGTCCGGGAGACCCAGTACTTC
>TRBV5-1|.|TRBJ2-3|.
CASSFWGIDTQYF
TGCGCCAGCAGCTTCTGGGGAATAGATACGCAGTATTTT
>TRBV7-2|few|TRBJ2-5|.
CASSTRGVGRAQYF
TGTGCCAGCAGCACTAGGGGGGTGGGGAGGGCCCAGTACTTC
>TRBV30|.|TRBJ2-1|.
CAWSVVRAFNEQFF
TGTGCCTGGAGTGTAGTACGGGCTTTCAATGAGCAGTTCTTC